This TCR beta chain was profiled in a study of human T cells and chemical hapten exposure. Study context: Per-sample variation in TCR yield stemmed mainly from small pooled library volume differences. General study points: Counts of expanded TCRs (at PT1) showed a positive correlation with patch test score.

Individual cDNA molecules (in the library) carried attached unique molecular identifiers. MiXCR was run by TCRdb on the RACE reads, yielding one entry per CDR3 protein. The repertoire holds tens of thousands of distinct CDR3 sequences, with roughly 13% as singletons. This clonotype appeared a few times. What it recognizes is unknown. A read error may explain this, as a much larger clone is one base away. Time point denoted: patch test 3, about 24 weeks after DPC sensitization. The sample's treatment: therapeutic diphenylcyclopropenone sensitization with weekly scalp DPC. Trimming removed 0 bases from V and 9 bases from J, with 15 bases in between. The CDR3 is 14 amino acids. Germline-derived CDR1 and CDR2 are SQVTM and ANQGSEA.

This specimen was whole blood, taken in connection with sensitization to the hapten diphenylcyclopropenone (DPC). The receptor was derived from a woman aged 50 to 65 with alopecia areata. Some clones in this sample may be carry-over from other donors' samples. This rearrangement joins TRBV29-1 to TRBJ2-1; unclear D gene. CDR3 amino acids: CSVEDGVGDTEQFF. The DNA of the CDR3 is TGCAGCGTTGAAGATGGGGTCGGAGACACTGAGCAGTTCTTC.